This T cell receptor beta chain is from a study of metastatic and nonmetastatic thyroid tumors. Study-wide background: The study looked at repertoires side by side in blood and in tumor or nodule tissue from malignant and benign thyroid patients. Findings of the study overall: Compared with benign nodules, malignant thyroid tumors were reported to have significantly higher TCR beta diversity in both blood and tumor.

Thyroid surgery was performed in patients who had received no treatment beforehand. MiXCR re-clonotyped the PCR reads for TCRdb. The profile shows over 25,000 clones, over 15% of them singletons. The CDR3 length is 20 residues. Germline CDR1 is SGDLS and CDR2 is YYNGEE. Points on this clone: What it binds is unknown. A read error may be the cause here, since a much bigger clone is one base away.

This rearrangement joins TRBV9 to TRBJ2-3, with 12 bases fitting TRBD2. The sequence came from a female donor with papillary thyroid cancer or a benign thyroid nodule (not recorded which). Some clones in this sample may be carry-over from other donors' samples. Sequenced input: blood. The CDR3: CASIVASSGGARKSTDTQYF. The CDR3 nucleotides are TGTGCCAGCATCGTAGCGTCTAGCGGGGGGGCCCGAAAAAGCACAGATACGCAGTATTTT.